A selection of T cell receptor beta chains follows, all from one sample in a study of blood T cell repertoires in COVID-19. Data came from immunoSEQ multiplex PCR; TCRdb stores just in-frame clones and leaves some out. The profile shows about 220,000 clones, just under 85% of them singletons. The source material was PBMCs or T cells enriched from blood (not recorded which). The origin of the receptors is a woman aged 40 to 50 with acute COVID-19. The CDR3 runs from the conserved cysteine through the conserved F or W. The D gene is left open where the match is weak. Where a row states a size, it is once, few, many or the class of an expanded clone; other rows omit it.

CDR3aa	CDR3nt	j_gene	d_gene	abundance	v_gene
CASSPQGAFNSPLHF	TGTGCCAGCTCACCACAGGGGGCCTTTAATTCACCCCTCCACTTT	TRBJ1-6	TRBD1	NA	TRBV18
CASRNRGYEQYF	TGTGCCAGCAGAAACAGGGGATACGAGCAGTACTTC	TRBJ2-7	TRBD1	NA	TRBV28
CATSPSGRAGENIQYF	TGTGCCACCAGCCCGAGCGGGAGGGCCGGGGAAAACATTCAGTACTTC	TRBJ2-4	TRBD2	NA	TRBV24-1
CASSYGLAGFNNEQFF	TGTGCCAGCAGTTACGGACTAGCGGGTTTTAACAATGAGCAGTTCTTC	TRBJ2-1	TRBD2	NA	TRBV3-1/TRBV3-2
CASSYTGGGDYGYTF	TGTGCCAGCAGCTACACAGGGGGCGGGGACTATGGCTACACCTTC	TRBJ1-2	TRBD1	NA	TRBV7-6
CASSLTGEHEQYF	TGTGCCAGCAGCTTAACGGGAGAACACGAGCAGTACTTC	TRBJ2-7	NA	NA	TRBV7-3
CASSANYEQYF	TGTGCCAGCAGCGCTAACTACGAGCAGTACTTC	TRBJ2-7	NA	NA	TRBV25-1
CAGGDKFEWTGNTIYF	TGTGCCGGGGGGGACAAATTCGAATGGACAGGAAACACCATATATTTT	TRBJ1-3	NA	NA	TRBV21-1
CASSYGSEQYF	TGTGCCAGCAGTTACGGGAGCGAGCAGTACTTC	TRBJ2-7	NA	NA	TRBV5-6
CASSYSGTGARNTIYF	TGTGCCAGCAGCTACTCCGGGACAGGGGCTCGAAACACCATATATTTT	TRBJ1-3	TRBD1	NA	TRBV7-2
CATSREKGQGDGYTF	TGTGCCACCAGCAGGGAAAAGGGGCAGGGGGATGGCTACACCTTC	TRBJ1-2	TRBD1	NA	TRBV15
CASRGGTANNEKLFF	TGCGCCAGCAGGGGCGGGACAGCAAATAATGAAAAACTGTTTTTT	TRBJ1-4	TRBD1	NA	TRBV5-1
CASSYGGPTNSPLHF	TGCGCCAGCAGCTACGGGGGACCGACGAATTCACCCCTCCACTTT	TRBJ1-6	NA	once	TRBV5-1
CASSGPSWVAGSEQFF	TGTGCCAGCAGTGGCCCAAGTTGGGTAGCGGGAAGTGAGCAGTTCTTC	TRBJ2-1	TRBD2	NA	TRBV6-1
CASSSRPGGTGRDIQYF	TGCGCCAGCAGCTCCCGCCCAGGGGGGACAGGGAGGGACATTCAGTACTTC	TRBJ2-4	TRBD1	NA	TRBV5-1